Presented here are 23 T cell receptor beta chains from one specimen sequenced in a study of Ad26.COV2.S vaccination and SARS-CoV-2 variants. Treatment specified: over 15 received Ad26.COV2.S at low or high dose, single or two shots; five or six received placebo; per-sample allocation not given. Sample collection was performed on day 63 after the first vaccine or placebo injection. Produced via immunoSEQ multiplex PCR; TCRdb's table is partial and in-frame only. This table has 350,000 to 600,000 clones, roughly 87% appearing once. The sample in question was peripheral blood, obtained in a trial of Ad26.COV2.S vaccine versus placebo. These receptor sequences come from a person between 18 and 65 years old who received the Ad26.COV2.S COVID-19 vaccine or a placebo.

The V gene is TRBV6-5, the J gene TRBJ2-7; a possible D gene is TRBD1 (7 bases). Germline loops: CDR1 MNHEY, CDR2 SVGAGI. The CDR3 is 15 amino acids. The V and J ends lost 7 bases and 1 base respectively, with 17 bases between them. CDR3 protein: CASTRTEGASYEQYF. CDR3 sequence (DNA): TGTGCCAGCACCCGTACGGAGGGGGCTTCCTACGAGCAGTACTTC.

CDR3 loop: CASSLRVVRRHYEQYF. The CDR3 DNA sequence: TGTGCCAGCAGTTTACGGGTGGTCAGGAGACACTACGAGCAGTACTTC. The chain is built from TRBV28 and TRBJ2-7; D remains unclear. CDR1 MDHEN and CDR2 SYDVKM come from the germline V gene. V lost 2 bases to trimming and J lost 3 bases, with 17 bases between them. CDR3 length: 16 residues.

The chain recombines TRBV2 with TRBJ2-3; D is unresolved. This CDR3 comprises 14 residues. V gave up 3 bases and J gave up 4 bases, with 11 bases separating them. The germline V gene has CDR1 SNHLY and CDR2 FYNNEI. CDR3 coding DNA: TGTGCCAGCAGTGACCTTTTTGGACCAGATACGCAGTATTTT. Amino acids: CASSDLFGPDTQYF.

The CDR3 nucleotides are TGTGCCAGCAGCCGGAACGCGATCACAGAGACCCAGTACTTC. Its protein product is CASSRNAITETQYF. The rearrangement joins TRBV7-9 to TRBJ2-5; D gene uncertain. CDR3 length: 14 residues. Germline V lookup: CDR1 SEHNR, CDR2 FQNEAQ (reference sequence). The germline V and J ends were trimmed by 5 bases and 4 bases, with 14 bases remaining between them. The whole variable domain, remainder taken from reference TRBV7-9 and TRBJ2-5, is DTGVSQNPRHKITKRGQNVTFRCDPISEHNRLYWYRQTLGQGPEFLTYFQNEAQLEKSRLLSDRFSAERPKGSFSTLEIQRTEQGDSAMYLCASSRNAITETQYFGPGTRLLVL.

This chain uses TRBV4-1 with TRBJ1-1; 7 bases line up with TRBD1. V shed 2 bases and J 1 base; nucleotides not matched to a gene: 10. Germline lookup yields CDR1 MGHRA and CDR2 YSYEKL. This CDR3 is built from 17 residues. The DNA for the CDR3 is TGCGCCAGCAGCCAACACCCACGGACAGGAACGAACACTGAAGCTTTCTTT. This encodes CASSQHPRTGTNTEAFF.

This chain uses TRBV5-1 with TRBJ2-1, with D possibly TRBD2 on 6 matching bases. The V end was cut by 4 bases, the J end by 2 bases, with 10 bases between. The CDR3 runs 14 residues. Germline-derived CDR1 and CDR2 are SGHRS and YFSETQ. The CDR3 loop is CASSRERPYNEQFF. CDR3 nucleotide sequence: TGCGCCAGCAGCCGGGAGAGGCCCTACAATGAGCAGTTCTTC.

In its sample, this clone was seen once. This chain joins TRBV7-2 and TRBJ2-1, with TRBD2 matching 12 bases. Per germline, CDR1 SGHTA and CDR2 FQGNSA. The V and J ends lost 1 base and 8 bases, in that order; junction bases with no gene match: 6. The CDR3 is made up of 16 amino acids. The CDR3 reads CASSLVASGGADEQFF. Here the CDR3 DNA reads TGTGCCAGCAGCTTAGTCGCTAGCGGGGGGGCAGATGAGCAGTTCTTC.

CDR3 in amino acids: CASSGTGGGEKLFF. The CDR3 nucleotides read TGTGCCAGCAGCGGGACAGGGGGTGGCGAAAAACTGTTTTTT. This sequence joins TRBV6-5 and TRBJ1-4, with 11 positions matching TRBD1. V dropped 6 bases and J dropped 8; count of bases not matched to a gene: 5. Germline CDR1 MNHEY, CDR2 SVGAGI. The length of the CDR3 is 14 residues.

V and J are TRBV7-2 and TRBJ1-2; TRBD1 agrees at 7 bases. This CDR3 contains 17 residues. Trimming removed 1 base from V and 8 bases from J; junction bases left unmatched: 16. CDR1 and CDR2 (germline): SGHTA, FQGNSA. CDR3 bases: TGTGCCAGCAGCTTAGTTGCTGGGCAGGGGGAGGATAGGGGCTACACCTTC. It translates to CASSLVAGQGEDRGYTF.

This clone was counted a single time. The chain employs TRBV6-2 or TRBV6-3 and TRBJ1-1; D remains ambiguous. V lost 0 bases and J lost 11, with 10 bases in between. The CDR3 length is 12 residues. Germline CDR1 MNHEY, CDR2 SVGEGT. The CDR3 nucleotides are TGTGCCAGCAGTTACTCGCACAGAGGCGCTTTCTTT. Its protein is CASSYSHRGAFF.

V and J are TRBV6-5 and TRBJ2-7; TRBD2 might be the D (6 bases). Germline CDR1 reads MNHEY; CDR2 reads SVGAGI. V was cut by 4 bases and J by 6 bases, with 13 bases left in between. This CDR3 is built from 13 residues. The CDR3 DNA reads as TGTGCCAGCAGTTGGAGGGGCGCGGGCGAGCAGTACTTC. This translates into CASSWRGAGEQYF.

V is TRBV18 and J is TRBJ1-2, with 7 bases that match TRBD1. Germline values: CDR1 KGHSH, CDR2 LQKENI. V gave up 3 bases and J gave up 4 bases; unmatched junction bases: 8. CDR3 length: 15 residues. CDR3 sequence: CASSPSGTASYGYTF. The CDR3 nucleotides are TGTGCCAGCTCACCTTCCGGGACAGCGTCCTATGGCTACACCTTC.

The chain couples TRBV28 to TRBJ1-4; 8 bases map to TRBD1. The V gene's germline CDR1 is MDHEN and CDR2 SYDVKM. This CDR3 is built from 14 residues. After removal of 4 bases from V and 10 bases from J, the junction contained 8 bases not matched to a gene. DNA for the CDR3: TGTGCCAGCAGTTCCAACAGGGGGGTGGGAAAACTGTTTTTT. It encodes CASSSNRGVGKLFF.

The chain is built from TRBV7-2 and TRBJ2-7; D perhaps matches TRBD2 (7 bases). Germline CDR1 is SGHTA and CDR2 is FQGNSA. This CDR3 is built from 13 residues. V lost 2 bases and J 5 bases, leaving 10 bases between the germline ends. As DNA, the CDR3 is TGTGCCAGCAGCTTAAGGGGGGGTGACGAGCAGTACTTC. Translation gives CASSLRGGDEQYF.

Only one count was recorded for this clone. The chain is built from TRBV19 and TRBJ2-7, with TRBD1 matching over 8 bases. Germline trimming cut 3 bases from V and 4 bases from J; bases unmatched to any gene: 8. The germline V gene has CDR1 LNHDA and CDR2 SQIVND (reference sequence). This CDR3 region has 15 residues. The CDR3: CASSMAGTGPYEQYF. The DNA of the CDR3 is TGTGCCAGTAGTATGGCCGGGACAGGACCATACGAGCAGTACTTC.

This clone was picked up one time. This chain connects TRBV11-2 to TRBJ1-2; D may be TRBD1 (5 bases). This CDR3 is 13 amino acids long. From germline, CDR1 is SGHAT and CDR2 FQNNGV. V was pared by 1 base and J by 6 bases, with 9 bases between. The CDR3 region has the DNA TGTGCCAGCAGCTTAGCCAGGGAACATGGCTACACCTTC. Its protein is CASSLAREHGYTF. Variable domain in full (rest from reference TRBV11-2 and TRBJ1-2): EAGVAQSPRYKIIEKRQSVAFWCNPISGHATLYWYQQILGQGPKLLIQFQNNGVVDDSQLPKDRFSAERLKGVDSTLKIQPAKLEDSAVYLCASSLAREHGYTFGSGTRLTVV.

V gene TRBV5-1 combines with J gene TRBJ2-2; the D is unclear. Germline assignment: CDR1 SGHRS and CDR2 YFSETQ. Trimming cost V 0 bases and J 6 bases, with 15 bases left between them. CDR3 length: 16 residues. The CDR3: CASSLAQGALSGELFF. DNA of the CDR3: TGCGCCAGCAGCTTGGCCCAAGGAGCTCTCTCCGGGGAGCTGTTTTTT.

This chain uses TRBV6-4 with TRBJ2-1, with 8 bases matching TRBD2. Trimming removed 2 bases from V and 4 bases from J; junction bases left unmatched: 4. CDR3 size: 15 residues. CDR1 is MRHNA and CDR2 is SNTAGT in the germline V gene. The CDR3 loop reads CASSDRSGTYNEQFF. In DNA, the CDR3 is TGTGCCAGCAGTGACCGTAGCGGGACATACAATGAGCAGTTCTTC.

The CDR3 nucleotides are TGTGCCAGCAGCCAGGACTCTTGGGGTAATCAGCCCCAGCATTTT. Protein sequence: CASSQDSWGNQPQHF. V gene TRBV6-2 or TRBV6-3 combines with J gene TRBJ1-5; D unclear. The CDR3 is 15 amino acids. Germline V gene data show CDR1 as MNHEY and CDR2 as SVGEGT. The ends were cut back, 6 bases at V and 4 bases at J, with 16 bases in the middle.

The chain has TRBV27 and TRBJ1-1; no clear D gene. Trimming pared 4 bases from V and 1 base from J, leaving 7 bases between. Germline-derived CDR1 and CDR2 are MNHEY and SMNVEV (reference sequence). This CDR3 is 13 amino acids long. The CDR3 DNA reads TGTGCCAGCAGTTACCGACAGAACACTGAAGCTTTCTTT. Its translation: CASSYRQNTEAFF.

The chain joins TRBV27 to TRBJ2-3; 7 bases fit TRBD1. CDR3 length: 16 amino acids. Germline lookup yields CDR1 MNHEY and CDR2 SMNVEV (reference sequence). The J segment lost 2 bases and the V segment lost 3 bases, leaving 8 bases of the junction unmatched. The CDR3 region has the DNA TGTGCCAGCAGTTTGGACCGGGACAGAAACACAGATACGCAGTATTTT. This gives the protein CASSLDRDRNTDTQYF.

This clone was seen many times. The chain combines TRBV5-6 with TRBJ1-2; D call uncertain. The CDR3 runs to 13 residues. In germline, CDR1 is SGHDT, CDR2 YYEEEE. Between the trimmed V and J ends, which lost 2 bases and 3 bases, there was a span of 8 bases. The CDR3 loop reads CASSFGEDYGYTF. Here the CDR3 DNA reads TGTGCCAGCAGCTTTGGGGAGGACTATGGCTACACCTTC.

V usage is TRBV12-3 or TRBV12-4 and J usage is TRBJ1-2; possibly TRBD1 for D (5 bases). Trimming cost V 6 bases and J 4 bases, with 9 bases left between them. The CDR3 runs to 12 residues. The CDR3 bases are TGTGCCAGCAGCCGGGACCTCTATGGCTACACCTTC. This translates into CASSRDLYGYTF.